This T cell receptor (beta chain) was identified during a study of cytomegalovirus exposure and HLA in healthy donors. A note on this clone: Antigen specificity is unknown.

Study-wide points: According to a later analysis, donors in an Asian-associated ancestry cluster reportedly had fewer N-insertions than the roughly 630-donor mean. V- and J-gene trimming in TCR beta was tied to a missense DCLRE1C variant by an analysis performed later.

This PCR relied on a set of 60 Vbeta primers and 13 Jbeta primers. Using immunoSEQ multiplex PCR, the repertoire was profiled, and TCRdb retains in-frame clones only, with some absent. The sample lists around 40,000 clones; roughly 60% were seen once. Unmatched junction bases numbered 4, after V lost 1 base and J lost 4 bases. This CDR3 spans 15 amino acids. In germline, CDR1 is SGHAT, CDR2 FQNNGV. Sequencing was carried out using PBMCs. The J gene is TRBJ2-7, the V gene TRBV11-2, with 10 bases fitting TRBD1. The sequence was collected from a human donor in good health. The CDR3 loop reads CASSLGGGQGYEQYF. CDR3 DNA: TGTGCCAGCAGCTTAGGAGGGGGACAGGGGTACGAGCAGTACTTC. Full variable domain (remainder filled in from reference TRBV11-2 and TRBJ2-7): EAGVAQSPRYKIIEKRQSVAFWCNPISGHATLYWYQQILGQGPKLLIQFQNNGVVDDSQLPKDRFSAERLKGVDSTLKIQPAKLEDSAVYLCASSLGGGQGYEQYFGPGTRLTVT.